Following are 27 T cell receptor beta chains from one sample sequenced in a study of blood T cell repertoires in COVID-19. TCRdb keeps only in-frame clones here, not all; method: immunoSEQ multiplex PCR. The table lists approximately 460,000 clones, roughly 87% of them singletons. Specimen: peripheral blood. The receptors originated from a man between 18 and 29 years old with COVID-19, enrolled during active disease.

V gene TRBV9 combines with J gene TRBJ2-5, with D possibly being TRBD1 (6 bases). The V and J ends lost 3 bases and 7 bases respectively, with 16 bases between them. Looked up from germline, CDR1 is SGDLS and CDR2 is YYNGEE. This CDR3 is built from 14 residues. The CDR3, as DNA: TGTGCCAGCAGCGAAAGGTGGGGGCCCGGGACCCAGTACTTC. This translates into CASSERWGPGTQYF.

This sequence joins TRBV3-1 (or the pseudogene TRBV3-2) and TRBJ2-5, with 7 bases identical to TRBD2. Germline CDR1 reads LGHDT; CDR2 reads YNNKEL (reference sequence). V dropped 6 bases and J dropped 9; count of bases not matched to a gene: 16. The CDR3 spans 15 residues. The CDR3 region is CASRQTSALRGSQYF. DNA of the CDR3: TGTGCCAGCAGACAAACTAGCGCTCTAAGGGGCTCCCAGTACTTC.

The chain is built from TRBV29-1 and TRBJ1-1; 7 bases agree with TRBD1. The CDR3 length is 12 residues. With 4 bases clipped from V and 3 bases from J, the junction kept 2 bases outside the gene matches. Germline lookup yields CDR1 SQVTM and CDR2 ANQGSEA. CDR3 bases: TGCAGCGTTGCCCAGGGGGACACTGAAGCTTTCTTT. The encoded protein is CSVAQGDTEAFF. Full variable domain (rest looked up from reference TRBV29-1 and TRBJ1-1): SAVISQKPSRDICQRGTSLTIQCQVDSQVTMMFWYRQQPGQSLTLIATANQGSEATYESGFVIDKFPISRPNLTFSTLTVSNMSPEDSSIYLCSVAQGDTEAFFGQGTRLTVV.

The genes are TRBV29-1 and TRBJ1-3; a possible D gene is TRBD1 (5 bases). The CDR3 has 15 amino acids. The ends were cut back, 5 bases at V and 0 bases at J, with 14 bases in the middle. CDR1 is SQVTM, CDR2 ANQGSEA, per germline. CDR3 sequence reads: CSVSPDTTSGNTIYF. The CDR3, as DNA: TGCAGCGTTTCCCCGGACACCACCTCTGGAAACACCATATATTTT.

This clone appeared a single time. The V call is TRBV6-2 or TRBV6-3, the J call TRBJ2-2, with 11 bases matching TRBD2. This CDR3 has 19 amino acids. Unmatched junction bases numbered 12, after V lost 6 bases and J lost 0 bases. Germline lookup yields CDR1 MNHEY and CDR2 SVGEGT. Written as DNA, the CDR3 is TGTGCCAGCAGCCCTAGACTAGCGGGGACCTTTACGAACACCGGGGAGCTGTTTTTT. As protein: CASSPRLAGTFTNTGELFF.

V and J are TRBV5-6 and TRBJ1-1, with TRBD1 matching over 9 bases. This CDR3 is built from 15 residues. Germline CDR1 and CDR2: SGHDT and YYEEEE. Losses at the gene ends were 2 bases for V and 4 bases for J; bases not matched to a gene: 6. CDR3 loop: CASSFVDRGITEAFF. The CDR3 DNA sequence: TGTGCCAGCAGCTTCGTGGACAGGGGAATCACTGAAGCTTTCTTT.

The rearrangement links TRBV11-2 to TRBJ2-5; TRBD2 is a possible D gene (6 bases). Trimming shortened V by 5 bases and J by 7 bases, and 14 bases separated the two germline ends. The CDR3 totals 13 residues. Germline CDR1 and CDR2: SGHAT and FQNNGV. The CDR3 loop reads CASSPGLDGTQYF. CDR3 in DNA: TGTGCCAGCAGCCCGGGACTGGACGGGACCCAGTACTTC.

V and J are TRBV2 and TRBJ2-7; 14 positions agree with TRBD2. CDR3 length: 15 residues. The V gene's germline CDR1 is SNHLY and CDR2 FYNNEI. Unmatched junction bases numbered 3, after V lost 6 bases and J lost 2 bases. The CDR3 coding sequence is TGTGCCAGCAGAGAGGGACTAGCGGGGGCCTACGAGCAGTACTTC. Amino acid sequence: CASREGLAGAYEQYF.

This chain uses TRBV6-5 with TRBJ2-1, with D perhaps matching TRBD2 (7 bases). The CDR3 sequence is 15 residues long. Germline assignment: CDR1 MNHEY and CDR2 SVGAGI. Trimming took off 6 bases at V and 1 base at J, with 13 bases between the two ends. DNA for the CDR3: TGTGCCAGCAGGAGGGGGGGGGAGTCCTACAATGAGCAGTTCTTC. The encoded protein is CASRRGGESYNEQFF.

The V call is TRBV11-2, the J call TRBJ2-2, with no clear D. V lost 1 base and J lost 0, with 18 bases in between. The V gene's germline CDR1 is SGHAT and CDR2 FQNNGV. This CDR3 comprises 19 residues. CDR3 sequence: CASSLVIPAVRSNTGELFF. The CDR3 DNA reads as TGTGCCAGCAGCTTAGTAATCCCGGCGGTACGGTCGAACACCGGGGAGCTGTTTTTT.

This clone showed up just once. Mismatch with germline at one junction end may stem from a read error. V usage is TRBV4-1 and J usage is TRBJ1-2; tentative D call: TRBD1 (5 bases). The CDR3 length is 11 residues. Germline CDR1 MGHRA, CDR2 YSYEKL. Here the CDR3 DNA reads TGCGCCAGCAGCCCAGGGCCGGGACTCCTCTTC. Protein: CASSPGPGLLF.

The chain has TRBV3-1 (or the pseudogene TRBV3-2) and TRBJ2-2, with D uncertain. V was cut by 1 base and J by 4 bases, with 7 bases left in between. CDR1 and CDR2 from the germline V gene are LGHDT and YNNKEL (reference sequence). The CDR3 spans 14 residues. The CDR3 DNA reads as TGTGCCAGCAGCCAAGGTCCTACCACCGGGGAGCTGTTTTTT. Residues: CASSQGPTTGELFF.

This clone was detected only a few times. This rearrangement joins TRBV6-1 to TRBJ2-7; a weak D match, TRBD2 (6 bases). This CDR3 is built from 15 residues. Looked up from germline, CDR1 is MNHNS and CDR2 is SASEGT. The V end was cut by 3 bases, the J end by 3 bases, with 15 bases between. CDR3 sequence: CASSEREGNIYEQYF. CDR3 DNA: TGTGCCAGCAGTGAGCGGGAAGGTAATATCTACGAGCAGTACTTC.

CDR3 protein: CASSYSEGLPINEQFF. The CDR3, as DNA: TGTGCCAGCAGTTACTCAGAAGGACTACCCATCAATGAGCAGTTCTTC. The V and J genes are TRBV6-5 and TRBJ2-1; D may be TRBD2 (6 bases). V lost 0 bases and J 6 bases, leaving 15 bases between the germline ends. Germline V gene sequence: CDR1 MNHEY, CDR2 SVGAGI. The CDR3 length is 16 residues.

V usage is TRBV2 and J usage is TRBJ1-2, with D possibly matching TRBD1 (5 bases). Trimming pared 7 bases from V and 4 bases from J, leaving 19 bases between. The CDR3 runs 15 residues. CDR1 SNHLY and CDR2 FYNNEI come from the germline V gene. The CDR3 coding sequence is TGTGCCAGCACCAATCCCTCTGACAGTGGCTATGGCTACACCTTC. Translation gives CASTNPSDSGYGYTF.

The chain recombines TRBV2 with TRBJ1-5; D remains unclear. Germline CDR1 reads SNHLY; CDR2 reads FYNNEI. This CDR3 region has 13 residues. Deletions cut 6 bases from V and 5 bases from J, with 11 bases between. CDR3 loop: CASSRYVDQPQHF. CDR3 bases: TGTGCCAGCAGCCGCTATGTAGATCAGCCCCAGCATTTT.

V and J are TRBV30 and TRBJ2-3; 7 bases are shared with TRBD1. The length of the CDR3 is 14 residues. V was clipped by 5 bases and J by 5 bases; unmatched bases: 10. CDR1 GTSNPN and CDR2 SVGIG come from the germline V gene (reference sequence). The CDR3 sequence is CAWGARGGIDTQYF. CDR3 in DNA: TGTGCCTGGGGGGCCAGAGGGGGCATAGATACGCAGTATTTT.

Notes on this clone: The same CDR3 can be traced to other DNA sequences in this sample. The chain couples TRBV3-1 (or the pseudogene TRBV3-2) to TRBJ1-5; D remains unclear. The CDR3 totals 15 residues. V lost 3 bases to trimming and J lost 0 bases, with 9 bases between them. Germline V gene data show CDR1 as LGHDT and CDR2 as YNNKEL (reference sequence). Here the CDR3 reads CASSQDSGSNQPQHF. For the CDR3, the DNA is TGTGCCAGCAGCCAGGACTCAGGTAGCAATCAGCCCCAGCATTTT.

V gene TRBV20-1 combines with J gene TRBJ1-2; the D gene is possibly TRBD1 (5 bases). V shed 3 bases and J shed 6 bases, with 8 bases lying between them. The CDR3 loop spans 11 amino acids. CDR1 is DFQATT and CDR2 is SNEGSKA in the germline V gene (reference sequence). CDR3 nucleotide sequence: TGCAGTGCTAGTCCGGGGGATGGCTACACCTTC. It specifies CSASPGDGYTF.

J is TRBJ2-7 and V is TRBV5-5; no clear D gene. The V and J ends lost 0 bases and 5 bases respectively, with 6 bases between them. The CDR3 has 12 amino acids. The germline CDR1 and CDR2 sequences are SGHKS and YYEKEE (reference sequence). This CDR3 is CASSLDGHEQYF. The CDR3 bases are TGTGCCAGCAGCTTGGATGGCCACGAGCAGTACTTC.

The chain joins TRBV2 to TRBJ2-7; D gene ambiguous. With 8 bases removed from V and 3 bases from J, the gap between germline ends came to 5 bases. Germline V gives CDR1 SNHLY, CDR2 FYNNEI. CDR3 length: 10 amino acids. The CDR3 sequence: CASRLYEQYF. CDR3 bases: TGTGCCAGCCGACTCTACGAGCAGTACTTC. Supplemented by reference TRBV2 and TRBJ2-7, the full variable domain reads EPEVTQTPSHQVTQMGQEVILRCVPISNHLYFYWYRQILGQKVEFLVSFYNNEISEKSEIFDDQFSVERPDGSNFTLKIRSTKLEDSAMYFCASRLYEQYFGPGTRLTVT.

The chain joins TRBV3-1 (or the pseudogene TRBV3-2) to TRBJ2-6; 9 bases line up with TRBD2. Germline CDR1 LGHDT, CDR2 YNNKEL (reference sequence). CDR3 length: 20 residues. The trim removed 0 bases at V and 3 bases at J, leaving 12 bases unmatched. Here the CDR3 DNA reads TGTGCCAGCAGCCAAGAGAGTTGGCTGCGGGGGGGCCTTGGGGCCAACGTCCTGACTTTC. Translation gives CASSQESWLRGGLGANVLTF.

This sequence joins TRBV11-3 and TRBJ2-5, with D perhaps TRBD2 (6 bases). V gave up 4 bases and J gave up 4 bases, with 16 bases separating them. The CDR3 is made up of 15 amino acids. Germline loops: CDR1 SGHNT, CDR2 YENEEA. The CDR3 loop reads CASSSRWEVGETQYF. The DNA of the CDR3 is TGTGCCAGCAGCTCCAGATGGGAGGTAGGAGAGACCCAGTACTTC.

This chain connects TRBV11-2 to TRBJ1-2; D is unclear. V was shortened by 3 bases and J by 3 bases, with 11 bases between the two germline ends. The CDR3 is made up of 14 amino acids. The V gene's germline CDR1 is SGHAT and CDR2 FQNNGV. The CDR3 is CASSLRGVDYGYTF. DNA for the CDR3: TGTGCCAGCAGCTTGCGGGGAGTGGACTATGGCTACACCTTC.

The gene calls are TRBV27 and TRBJ1-2; D not resolved. The V gene lost 2 bases and the J gene lost 3 bases, with 7 bases spanning the gap. The CDR3 runs 13 residues. Germline V gene data show CDR1 as MNHEY and CDR2 as SMNVEV (reference sequence). CDR3 nucleotides: TGTGCCAGCAGTTTAAGCGGATACTATGGCTACACCTTC. Its translation is CASSLSGYYGYTF.

The chain recombines TRBV18 with TRBJ1-1; maybe TRBD1 (5 bases). This CDR3 comprises 13 residues. Germline V lookup: CDR1 KGHSH, CDR2 LQKENI. The germline V and J ends were trimmed by 4 bases and 4 bases, with 10 bases remaining between them. The CDR3 here is CASSQGLGTEAFF. The CDR3 DNA sequence: TGTGCCAGCTCACAGGGGCTTGGCACTGAAGCTTTCTTT.

The genes are TRBV19 and TRBJ1-3, with TRBD1 as a possible D gene (5 bases). In germline, CDR1 is LNHDA, CDR2 SQIVND (reference sequence). CDR3 length: 16 residues. Trimming took off 2 bases at V and 4 bases at J, with 15 bases between the two ends. The chain's CDR3 is CASSIRTLVIGNTIYF. In DNA form, the CDR3 reads TGTGCCAGTAGTATAAGGACACTCGTCATCGGAAACACCATATATTTT.